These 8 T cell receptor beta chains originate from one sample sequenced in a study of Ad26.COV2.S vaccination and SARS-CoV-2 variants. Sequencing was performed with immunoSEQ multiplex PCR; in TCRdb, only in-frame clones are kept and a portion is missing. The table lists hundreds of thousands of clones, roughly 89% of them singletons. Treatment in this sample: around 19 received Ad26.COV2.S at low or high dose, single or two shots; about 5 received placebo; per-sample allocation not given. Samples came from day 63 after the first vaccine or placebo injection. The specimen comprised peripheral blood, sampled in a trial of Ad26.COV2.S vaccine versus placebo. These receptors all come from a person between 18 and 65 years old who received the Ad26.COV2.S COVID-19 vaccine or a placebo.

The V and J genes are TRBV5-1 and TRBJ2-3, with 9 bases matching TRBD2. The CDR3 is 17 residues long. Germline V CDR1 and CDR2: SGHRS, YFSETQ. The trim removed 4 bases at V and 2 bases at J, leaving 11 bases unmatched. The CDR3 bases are TGCGCCAGCAGCCCCTATTCGCTAGCGGGGCTCACAGATACGCAGTATTTT. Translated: CASSPYSLAGLTDTQYF.

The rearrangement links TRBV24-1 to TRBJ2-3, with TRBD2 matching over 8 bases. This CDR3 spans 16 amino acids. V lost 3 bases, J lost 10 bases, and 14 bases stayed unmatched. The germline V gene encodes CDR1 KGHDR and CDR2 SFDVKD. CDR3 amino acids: CATSDGTRMGLGSQYF. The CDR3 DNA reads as TGTGCCACCAGTGATGGGACTAGGATGGGGCTTGGGTCGCAGTATTTT.

CDR3 coding DNA: TGTGCCAGCAGTCCCAGTCGAGCCGATGGCTACACCTTC. Translating it yields CASSPSRADGYTF. The chain uses TRBV28 and TRBJ1-2; unclear D gene. Between the trimmed V and J ends, which lost 5 bases and 6 bases, there was a span of 13 bases. The CDR3 runs 13 residues. The V gene's germline CDR1 is MDHEN and CDR2 SYDVKM.

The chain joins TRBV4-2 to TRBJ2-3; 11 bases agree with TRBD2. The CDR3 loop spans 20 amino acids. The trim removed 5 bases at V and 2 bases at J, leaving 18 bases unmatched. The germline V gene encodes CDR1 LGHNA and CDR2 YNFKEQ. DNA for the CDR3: TGTGCCAGCAGCACACACTTAGCGGGAGGGGGGAAGGGGCCCACAGATACGCAGTATTTT. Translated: CASSTHLAGGGKGPTDTQYF.

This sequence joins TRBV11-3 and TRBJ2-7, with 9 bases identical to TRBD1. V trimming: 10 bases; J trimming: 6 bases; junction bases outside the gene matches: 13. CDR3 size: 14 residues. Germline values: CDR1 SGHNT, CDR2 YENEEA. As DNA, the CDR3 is TGTGCCACCCTGGGGGACAGGGAAAGCCCCGAGCAGTACGTC. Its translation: CATLGDRESPEQYV.

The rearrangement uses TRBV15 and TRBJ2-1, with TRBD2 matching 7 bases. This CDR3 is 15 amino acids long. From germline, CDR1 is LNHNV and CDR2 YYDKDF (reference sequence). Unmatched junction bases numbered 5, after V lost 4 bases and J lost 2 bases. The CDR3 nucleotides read TGTGCCACCAGCACCTGGGAGGGTGCCTACAATGAGCAGTTCTTC. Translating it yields CATSTWEGAYNEQFF.

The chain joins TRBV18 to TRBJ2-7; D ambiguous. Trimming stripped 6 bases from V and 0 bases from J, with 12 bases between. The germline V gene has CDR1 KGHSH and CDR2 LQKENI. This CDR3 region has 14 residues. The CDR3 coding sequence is TGTGCCAGCTCGCTGGACCGAAACTCCTACGAGCAGTACTTC. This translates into CASSLDRNSYEQYF.

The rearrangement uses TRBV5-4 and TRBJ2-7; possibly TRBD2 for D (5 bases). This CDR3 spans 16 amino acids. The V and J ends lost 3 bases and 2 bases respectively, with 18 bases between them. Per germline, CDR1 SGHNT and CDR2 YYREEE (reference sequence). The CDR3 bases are TGTGCCAGCAGCTCCTTCAGGACTCCTCTTACCTACGAGCAGTACGTC. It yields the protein CASSSFRTPLTYEQYV.